This T cell receptor (beta chain) appears in the sequencing data of a study of early stage breast cancer tumors. Study at large: Average read coverage per sample was roughly 9.1-fold.

The CDR3 runs to 15 residues. The J segment lost 8 bases and the V segment lost 5 bases, leaving 12 bases of the junction unmatched. The germline V gene has CDR1 SEHNR and CDR2 FQNEAQ (reference sequence). The table came from immunoSEQ multiplex PCR; TCRdb's copy has only in-frame clones and leaves some out. This table holds about 9,700 clones, around 78% found once. In regard to this clone: Its antigen is unidentified.

The adjacent normal breast tissue was taken roughly 1.8-4.5 cm from the tumor. Often roughly 85-300 mg of normal breast tissue was needed for DNA. The study, taken as a whole, reports: Most shared enriched TCRB sequences were commonly generated ones.

The gene calls are TRBV7-9 and TRBJ2-1; 7 bases align to TRBD2. Sequenced material: normal breast tissue next to the tumor. The TCR originated in a person aged 35 to 50 with breast cancer. The CDR3 bases are TGTGCCAGCAGCCTATTGGCTAGCGGCGTAGATGAGCAGTTCTTC. This translates into CASSLLASGVDEQFF. Full variable domain (remainder filled in from reference TRBV7-9 and TRBJ2-1): DTGVSQNPRHKITKRGQNVTFRCDPISEHNRLYWYRQTLGQGPEFLTYFQNEAQLEKSRLLSDRFSAERPKGSFSTLEIQRTEQGDSAMYLCASSLLASGVDEQFFGPGTRLTVL.